These 14 T cell receptor beta chains came from one sample sequenced in a study of blood T cell repertoires in COVID-19. Some clones are missing from TCRdb's copy, which holds only in-frame ones; the method was immunoSEQ multiplex PCR. This sample has 350,000 or so clones, with about 88% found just once. Material: PBMCs or T cells enriched from blood (not recorded which). The origin of the receptors is a woman aged 25 to 39 who had been exposed to COVID-19.

A note on this clone: The sample holds other DNA sequences that translate to the same CDR3. V is TRBV18 and J is TRBJ2-7; TRBD1 aligns across 7 bases. J lost 4 bases, V lost 3 bases, and 3 bases had no gene match. Looked up from germline, CDR1 is KGHSH and CDR2 is LQKENI. This CDR3 comprises 13 residues. The CDR3 region has the DNA TGTGCCAGCTCACCGCGACAGGGTTACGAGCAGTACTTC. Amino acids: CASSPRQGYEQYF. Based on the CDR3 plus reference TRBV18 and TRBJ2-7, the full variable domain is NAGVMQNPRHLVRRRGQEARLRCSPMKGHSHVYWYRQLPEEGLKFMVYLQKENIIDESGMPKERFSAEFPKEGPSILRIQQVVRGDSAAYFCASSPRQGYEQYFGPGTRLTVT.

CDR3 residues: CASSLGGGVHQPQHF. CDR3 bases: TGTGCCAGCAGCCTGGGTGGAGGGGTCCATCAGCCCCAGCATTTT. The V gene is TRBV7-6, the J gene TRBJ1-5; D may be TRBD1 (5 bases). The CDR3 has 15 residues. Germline CDR1 is SGHVS and CDR2 is FNYEAQ. Trimming removed 5 bases at V and 5 bases at J, with 16 bases between.

This chain connects TRBV2 to TRBJ2-7; 7 bases map to TRBD2. The CDR3 is 14 amino acids. From germline, CDR1 is SNHLY and CDR2 FYNNEI. Trimming at V came to 6 bases and at J to 1 base, leaving 6 bases not matched to a gene. The CDR3 reads CASSLDGRSYEQYF. CDR3 in DNA: TGTGCCAGCAGCTTGGACGGGAGGTCCTACGAGCAGTACTTC.

DNA of the CDR3: TGTGCCAGCAGTCGAGGGACTAGCGGGGGGGAGCAGTTCTTC. It is translated as CASSRGTSGGEQFF. The J gene is TRBJ2-1, the V gene TRBV6-2 or TRBV6-3, with TRBD2 matching 15 bases. V shed 5 bases and J 10 bases; nucleotides not matched to a gene: 3. Germline V gene lookup returns CDR1 MNHEY and CDR2 SVGEGT. The CDR3 totals 14 residues.

V and J are TRBV6-5 and TRBJ1-2, with D maybe TRBD1 (5 bases). V was cut by 6 bases and J by 3 bases, with 11 bases left in between. The CDR3 is 13 residues long. Germline lookup yields CDR1 MNHEY and CDR2 SVGAGI. CDR3 sequence: CASRGHSYYGYTF. The CDR3, as DNA: TGTGCCAGCAGAGGACACAGCTACTATGGCTACACCTTC.

V gene TRBV19 combines with J gene TRBJ2-1; TRBD1 agrees at 9 bases. From germline, CDR1 is LNHDA and CDR2 SQIVND (reference sequence). The CDR3 sequence is 17 residues long. Unmatched junction bases numbered 5, after V lost 1 base and J lost 1 base. CDR3 sequence reads: CASSIAATGGSYNEQFF. The CDR3 DNA reads as TGTGCCAGTAGTATAGCCGCGACAGGGGGTTCCTACAATGAGCAGTTCTTC.

V gene TRBV10-1 combines with J gene TRBJ2-2; 9 positions agree with TRBD1. Germline loops: CDR1 WNHNN, CDR2 SYGVQD (reference sequence). The CDR3 is 14 residues long. Trimming took 8 bases from V and 5 from J; bases not matched to a gene: 6. The CDR3 sequence: CASEKGQGTGELFF. The DNA of the CDR3 is TGCGCCAGCGAGAAGGGACAGGGAACCGGGGAGCTGTTTTTT.

The table lists this clone with a count of one. This sequence joins TRBV7-8 and TRBJ1-2; possibly TRBD1 for D (5 bases). Germline assignment: CDR1 SGHVS and CDR2 FQNEAQ. The length of the CDR3 is 14 residues. Trimming removed 4 bases at V and 7 bases at J, with 16 bases between. The chain's CDR3 is CASSSSGGPGGYTF. In nucleotides, the CDR3 is TGTGCCAGCAGCTCCAGCGGGGGTCCTGGTGGCTACACCTTC.

This clone was found once. The chain carries TRBV11-2 and TRBJ1-6, with D possibly being TRBD1 (5 bases). CDR1 is SGHAT, CDR2 FQNNGV, per germline. The CDR3 is 14 amino acids. The V end was cut by 6 bases, the J end by 8 bases, with 14 bases between. The DNA for the CDR3 is TGTGCCAGCAGTCCCAGGGTCCAGGATTCACCCCTCCACTTT. This encodes CASSPRVQDSPLHF.

This clone was counted a few times. The genes are TRBV19 and TRBJ2-2; D is perhaps TRBD1 (6 bases). V was trimmed by 5 bases and J by 2 bases, leaving 12 bases between them. The germline V gene encodes CDR1 LNHDA and CDR2 SQIVND (reference sequence). The CDR3 has 15 residues. The CDR3 region has the DNA TGTGCCAGTAGTGGGTGGACAGATAACACCGGGGAGCTGTTTTTT. Translated: CASSGWTDNTGELFF.

The gene calls are TRBV19 and TRBJ2-3, with TRBD2 identical over 14 bases. CDR3 length equals 15 residues. The V gene's germline CDR1 is LNHDA and CDR2 SQIVND (reference sequence). With V trimmed by 5 bases and J by 4 bases, 2 bases remained unmatched. The chain's CDR3 is CASSRLAGGADTQYF. The CDR3 region has the DNA TGTGCCAGTAGTCGACTAGCGGGAGGGGCAGATACGCAGTATTTT.

This clone was recorded only once. This chain uses TRBV7-8 with TRBJ2-7; unclear D gene. Between the trimmed V and J ends, which lost 2 bases and 0 bases, there was a span of 14 bases. The CDR3 totals 16 residues. Germline loops: CDR1 SGHVS, CDR2 FQNEAQ. The CDR3 bases are TGTGCCAGCAGCTTATTAGTCCAACTTAGCTCCTACGAGCAGTACTTC. Translated, it gives CASSLLVQLSSYEQYF.

The chain combines TRBV24-1 with TRBJ1-5; 7 bases are shared with TRBD1. V shed 4 bases and J 6 bases; nucleotides not matched to a gene: 8. CDR1 and CDR2 from the germline V gene are KGHDR and SFDVKD. This CDR3 comprises 15 residues. This chain's CDR3 is CATSDPGTAGQPQHF. The CDR3 bases are TGTGCCACCAGTGACCCCGGGACAGCAGGTCAGCCCCAGCATTTT.

The chain has TRBV11-2 and TRBJ2-7; D call uncertain. Germline assignment: CDR1 SGHAT and CDR2 FQNNGV. This CDR3 spans 13 amino acids. The V end was cut by 3 bases, the J end by 0 bases, with 6 bases between. The DNA for the CDR3 is TGTGCCAGCAGCTTTTTCGTCTCCTACGAGCAGTACTTC. It specifies CASSFFVSYEQYF.